Included here is one T cell receptor (beta chain) sequence, with context. Mouse names are used for the genes. The sequence runs out 1 residue before the end of the CDR3; the remainder is reconstructed from the germline J gene. Germline assignment: CDR1 NNHNN and CDR2 SYGAGS (reference sequence). V dropped 0 bases and J dropped 3 bases, with 9 bases sitting between them. CDR3 length equals 15 residues. Sequencing used immunoSEQ multiplex PCR; TCRdb keeps in-frame clones, though not all of them. The profile shows about 21,000 clones, more than 65% of them singletons. The data belong to a study of tissue T cells after allogeneic stem cell transplantation.

Sequencing was done on a sample of blood. The TCR sequence derives from a female BALB/c mouse in good health. The mouse line has the MHC haplotype H2-d. The rearrangement joins TRBV13-2 to TRBJ1-4, with D maybe TRBD1 (5 bases). The CDR3 reads CASGDVGHTNERLFF. The sequenced part of the CDR3 DNA is TGTGCCAGCGGTGATGTTGGACATACCAACGAAAGATTATTT.